The next 29 T cell receptor beta chains were all read from a single sample in a study of neurological immune-mediated disorders. TCRdb reprocessed the 5' RACE reads with MiXCR, giving one entry per CDR3 protein. The sample shows 60,000 or so distinct CDR3 sequences, approximately 3.6% of them seen only once. The sample was PBMCs. Receptors were obtained from a woman aged 55-69 years with multiple sclerosis.

This clonotype has at least ten counts. The rearrangement links TRBV4-1 to TRBJ1-4, with D maybe TRBD1 (6 bases). CDR1 and CDR2 from the germline V gene are MGHRA and YSYEKL. The length of the CDR3 is 20 residues. V lost 0 bases and J 5 bases, leaving 25 bases between the germline ends. The CDR3 sequence: CASSQDRNRVWGTRNEKLFF. The CDR3 region has the DNA TGCGCCAGCAGCCAAGATCGAAACAGGGTGTGGGGGACGAGAAATGAAAAACTGTTTTTT.

This clonotype has a count of ten or more. The V gene is TRBV7-2, the J gene TRBJ1-2, with TRBD1 as a possible D gene (5 bases). The CDR3 extends over 14 amino acids. Germline V gene data show CDR1 as SGHTA and CDR2 as FQGNSA. V was cut by 1 base and J by 4 bases, with 10 bases left in between. The chain's CDR3 is CASSLDGGSYGYTF. CDR3 bases: TGTGCCAGCAGCTTAGACGGGGGAAGCTATGGCTACACCTTC.

This clonotype was counted ten times or more. The CDR3 here is CASSLAGSSGNKKFF. The DNA for the CDR3 is TGTGCCAGCAGCTTAGCCGGGTCTAGCGGGAACAAGAAGTTCTTC. The chain employs TRBV9 and TRBJ2-1; TRBD2 matches at 9 bases. The germline CDR1 and CDR2 sequences are SGDLS and YYNGEE. J lost 14 bases, V lost 4 bases, and 16 bases had no gene match. The CDR3 is 15 residues long.

This clonotype was picked up many times. The rearrangement links TRBV3-1 to TRBJ1-5, with D possibly being TRBD1 (6 bases). CDR1 LGHDT and CDR2 YNNKEL come from the germline V gene (reference sequence). Trimming removed 4 bases from V and 10 bases from J, with 17 bases in between. The CDR3 runs 14 residues. CDR3 nucleotide sequence: TGTGCCAGCAGCCTCCAGGGGTCCCTTTCTCCCCAGCATTTT. It codes for CASSLQGSLSPQHF. The entire variable domain, with the rest obtained from reference TRBV3-1 and TRBJ1-5, is as follows: DTAVSQTPKYLVTQMGNDKSIKCEQNLGHDTMYWYKQDSKKFLKIMFSYNNKELIINETVPNRFSPKSPDKAHLNLHINSLELGDSAVYFCASSLQGSLSPQHFGDGTRLSIL.

This clonotype has at least ten counts. V is TRBV3-1 and J is TRBJ2-1, with a tentative D call TRBD2 (6 bases). This CDR3 contains 13 residues. The V and J ends lost 4 bases and 12 bases respectively, with 16 bases between them. Germline V gives CDR1 LGHDT, CDR2 YNNKEL (reference sequence). The CDR3 is CASSRLEGSGQFF. The CDR3 DNA reads as TGTGCCAGCAGCCGCTTGGAGGGCTCCGGGCAGTTCTTC.

This clonotype was found many times. The genes are TRBV6-2 or TRBV6-3 and TRBJ2-2; no clear D gene. Trimming pared 2 bases from V and 2 bases from J, leaving 12 bases between. The germline CDR1 and CDR2 sequences are MNHEY and SVGEGT. This CDR3 spans 16 amino acids. As DNA, the CDR3 is TGTGCCAGCAGTTACGCGCACGACGGTAACACCGGGGAGCTGTTTTTT. This sequence encodes CASSYAHDGNTGELFF.

This clonotype was picked up a small number of times. The CDR3: CASIQGGVHTEAFF. In nucleotides, the CDR3 is TGCGCCAGCATCCAGGGAGGGGTCCACACTGAAGCTTTCTTT. The chain employs TRBV5-1 and TRBJ1-1; D might be TRBD1 (5 bases). The CDR3 consists of 14 residues. The ends were cut back, 6 bases at V and 3 bases at J, with 15 bases in the middle. Per germline, CDR1 SGHRS and CDR2 YFSETQ.

This clonotype was recorded at least ten times. The V call is TRBV18, the J call TRBJ2-7; no reliable D call. Trimming removed 1 base at V and 5 bases at J, with 9 bases between. The CDR3 is 13 amino acids. In germline, CDR1 is KGHSH, CDR2 LQKENI. CDR3 DNA sequence: TGTGCCAGCTCACCACGACTCATGGACGAGCAGTACTTC. It translates to CASSPRLMDEQYF.

The table lists this clonotype with many counts. The rearrangement joins TRBV9 to TRBJ2-1; 8 bases align to TRBD2. Germline trimming cut 1 base from V and 3 bases from J; bases unmatched to any gene: 15. The CDR3 has 19 amino acids. Germline-derived CDR1 and CDR2 are SGDLS and YYNGEE. CDR3 nucleotides: TGTGCCAGCAGCGTACAGGCCCTGGGGCTAGCGGGTCTCTACAATGAGCAGTTCTTC. Encoded protein: CASSVQALGLAGLYNEQFF.

This clonotype was seen at least ten times. The rearrangement links TRBV3-1 to TRBJ1-6; D perhaps matches TRBD1 (6 bases). Germline lookup yields CDR1 LGHDT and CDR2 YNNKEL (reference sequence). This CDR3 has 14 residues. V lost 4 bases to trimming and J lost 6 bases, with 10 bases between them. CDR3 sequence reads: CASSLGQINSPLHF. The CDR3 region has the DNA TGTGCCAGCAGCCTTGGACAGATTAATTCACCCCTCCACTTT.

This clonotype was counted ten times or more. The rearrangement links TRBV5-1 to TRBJ1-2; TRBD1 might be the D (6 bases). The germline CDR1 and CDR2 sequences are SGHRS and YFSETQ. The CDR3 is made up of 14 amino acids. V lost 0 bases and J lost 5, with 11 bases in between. CDR3 coding DNA: TGCGCCAGCAGCTTGGGTCAGACAGGATATGGCTACACCTTC. As protein: CASSLGQTGYGYTF.

This clonotype came up many times. The CDR3 loop reads CASSEPGQAFQETQYF. The DNA of the CDR3 is TGTGCCAGCAGTGAACCGGGACAGGCCTTCCAAGAGACCCAGTACTTC. The V gene is TRBV25-1, the J gene TRBJ2-5; TRBD1 agrees at 8 bases. Trimming took 2 bases from V and 1 from J; bases not matched to a gene: 6. The CDR3 totals 16 residues. Germline CDR1 and CDR2: MGHDK and SYGVNS.

This clonotype showed up many times. The chain links TRBV10-3 to TRBJ1-2; maybe TRBD1 (5 bases). Trimming removed 3 bases at V and 6 bases at J, with 17 bases between. Per germline, CDR1 ENHRY and CDR2 SYGVKD. The CDR3 is 15 residues long. The CDR3 sequence: CAISEVGTVVNGYTF. For the CDR3, the DNA is TGTGCCATCAGTGAAGTGGGGACGGTGGTGAATGGCTACACCTTC.

This clonotype was observed many times. The chain has TRBV7-2 and TRBJ1-5, with 9 bases aligning to TRBD1. This CDR3 contains 16 residues. Germline loops: CDR1 SGHTA, CDR2 FQGNSA. With V trimmed by 5 bases and J by 3 bases, 8 bases remained unmatched. In DNA, the CDR3 is TGTGCCAGCAGCCCACAGGGGGCGCTATACAATCAGCCCCAGCATTTT. It encodes CASSPQGALYNQPQHF.

Ten or more counts support this clonotype. The rearrangement joins TRBV15 to TRBJ1-1; maybe TRBD1 (5 bases). Germline V gene data show CDR1 as LNHNV and CDR2 as YYDKDF (reference sequence). The CDR3 is made up of 16 amino acids. V shed 0 bases and J shed 2 bases, with 13 bases lying between them. CDR3 sequence (DNA): TGTGCCACCAGCAGAGATGCGGGGGGGGTCAACACTGAAGCTTTCTTT. Translation gives CATSRDAGGVNTEAFF.

This clonotype has a count of ten or more. The CDR3 carries no conserved terminal phenylalanine or tryptophan, so it likely arises from a read error. The limits of the CDR3 on the DNA are not certain, so only TCRdb's listed CDR3 is given. J is TRBJ2-5 and V is TRBV20-1. The CDR3 is 14 residues long, ends included. CDR1 is DFQATT, CDR2 SNEGSKA, per germline (reference sequence). CDR3 in amino acids: CSATFEYPRPFNQL.

This clonotype was found many times. CDR3 DNA: TGTGCCATCATGAGCGGGGGCGGGTACGAGCAGTACTTC. This sequence encodes CAIMSGGGYEQYF. The rearrangement joins TRBV10-3 to TRBJ2-7; 8 bases agree with TRBD2. Looked up from germline, CDR1 is ENHRY and CDR2 is SYGVKD. The CDR3 runs 13 residues. Losses at the gene ends were 7 bases for V and 4 bases for J; bases not matched to a gene: 6.

The genes are TRBV11-2 and TRBJ1-2; tentative D call: TRBD1 (6 bases). The CDR3 has 18 amino acids. Deletions cut 1 base from V and 6 bases from J, with 24 bases between. Germline CDR1 SGHAT, CDR2 FQNNGV. The CDR3 coding sequence is TGTGCCAGCAGCTTAGGCACCATTCTCCGGGACATAATTAATGGCTACACCTTC. It translates to CASSLGTILRDIINGYTF.

In its sample, this clonotype was seen many times. The chain carries TRBV20-1 and TRBJ1-6; D is possibly TRBD1 (6 bases). Germline V gene data show CDR1 as DFQATT and CDR2 as SNEGSKA (reference sequence). The CDR3 has 13 amino acids. Between the trimmed V and J ends, which lost 6 bases and 6 bases, there was a span of 12 bases. This CDR3 is CSAETGRNSPLHF. The CDR3 DNA reads as TGCAGTGCGGAGACAGGTCGTAATTCACCCCTCCACTTT.

This clonotype was counted many times. J is TRBJ1-6 and V is TRBV9, with 8 bases fitting TRBD1. V lost 4 bases, J lost 7 bases, and 7 bases stayed unmatched. The CDR3 contains 15 residues. Germline lookup yields CDR1 SGDLS and CDR2 YYNGEE. The DNA for the CDR3 is TGTGCCAGCAGCACGTCGGGACAGGAAAATTCACCCCTCCACTTT. Its translation is CASSTSGQENSPLHF. The full variable domain, completed using reference TRBV9 and TRBJ1-6, is DSGVTQTPKHLITATGQRVTLRCSPRSGDLSVYWYQQSLDQGLQFLIQYYNGEERAKGNILERFSAQQFPDLHSELNLSSLELGDSALYFCASSTSGQENSPLHFGNGTRLTVT.

This clonotype occurred many times. The J gene is TRBJ2-1, the V gene TRBV6-6, with a weak D call TRBD1 (5 bases). V was pared by 8 bases and J by 10 bases, with 15 bases between. Germline CDR1 is MNHNY and CDR2 is SVGAGI (reference sequence). CDR3 length: 12 amino acids. The CDR3 bases are TGTGCCAGCGAGCAGGGTGGGTTGGAGCAGTTCTTC. Translating gives CASEQGGLEQFF.

This clonotype was counted ten times or more. The chain is built from TRBV20-1 and TRBJ1-1, with D possibly matching TRBD1 (6 bases). Germline CDR1 and CDR2: DFQATT and SNEGSKA (reference sequence). V was pared by 1 base and J by 2 bases, with 11 bases between. The CDR3 extends over 14 amino acids. Here the CDR3 reads CSARVGGPNTEAFF. CDR3 sequence (DNA): TGCAGTGCTAGAGTCGGGGGGCCAAACACTGAAGCTTTCTTT.

This clonotype was seen repeatedly, ten times or more. V is TRBV5-5 and J is TRBJ1-5, with D tentatively TRBD1 (6 bases). The length of the CDR3 is 15 residues. Trimming removed 4 bases from V and 4 bases from J, with 15 bases in between. Per germline, CDR1 SGHKS and CDR2 YYEKEE (reference sequence). Here the CDR3 reads CASSQMGGLNQPQHF. CDR3 coding DNA: TGTGCCAGCAGCCAAATGGGGGGCCTTAATCAGCCCCAGCATTTT.

This clonotype was recorded a few times. This chain links TRBV2 with TRBJ1-1; D is possibly TRBD1 (6 bases). The ends were cut back, 5 bases at V and 5 bases at J, with 21 bases in the middle. CDR1 is SNHLY and CDR2 is FYNNEI in the germline V gene. This CDR3 region has 16 residues. CDR3 coding DNA: TGTGCCAGCAGTTACGGTGGCTCAGGGGAAGGGACTGAAGCTTTCTTT. It encodes CASSYGGSGEGTEAFF. The full variable domain, completed using reference TRBV2 and TRBJ1-1, is EPEVTQTPSHQVTQMGQEVILRCVPISNHLYFYWYRQILGQKVEFLVSFYNNEISEKSEIFDDQFSVERPDGSNFTLKIRSTKLEDSAMYFCASSYGGSGEGTEAFFGQGTRLTVV.

This clonotype was counted ten times or more. This chain links TRBV10-3 with TRBJ2-6; D gene ambiguous. Trimming removed 4 bases at V and 0 bases at J, with 10 bases between. CDR1 is ENHRY and CDR2 is SYGVKD in the germline V gene. This CDR3 contains 16 residues. In DNA form, the CDR3 reads TGTGCCATCAGTGGGGGTCGTTACTCTGGGGCCAACGTCCTGACTTTC. This gives the protein CAISGGRYSGANVLTF.

This clonotype was counted at least ten times. This chain connects TRBV10-3 to TRBJ2-1, with 8 bases identical to TRBD1. In germline, CDR1 is ENHRY, CDR2 SYGVKD. The J segment lost 7 bases and the V segment lost 4 bases, leaving 12 bases of the junction unmatched. The CDR3 runs to 16 residues. CDR3 in DNA: TGTGCCATCAGTGCCTCGCCGGGACAGGCAAAAAATGAGCAGTTCTTC. It is translated as CAISASPGQAKNEQFF.

This clonotype was detected many times. The chain employs TRBV12-3 or TRBV12-4 and TRBJ2-2; D is ambiguous. V was shortened by 5 bases and J by 4 bases, with 5 bases between the two germline ends. There are 12 residues in the CDR3. Written as DNA, the CDR3 is TGTGCCAGCAGTAGTAGCACCGGGGAGCTGTTTTTT. It yields the protein CASSSSTGELFF.

In this sample, this clonotype turned up many times. V gene TRBV20-1 combines with J gene TRBJ2-7; 15 positions match TRBD2. The CDR3 covers 16 residues. Germline V gives CDR1 DFQATT, CDR2 SNEGSKA (reference sequence). After removal of 7 bases from V and 1 base from J, the junction contained 8 bases not matched to a gene. The CDR3 region is CSGGLAGGLASYEQYF. The CDR3 DNA follows: TGCAGTGGTGGACTAGCGGGAGGGCTTGCATCCTACGAGCAGTACTTC.

This clonotype was observed many times. V gene TRBV20-1 combines with J gene TRBJ1-4, with unresolved D. The CDR3 is 14 residues long. The germline V gene encodes CDR1 DFQATT and CDR2 SNEGSKA (reference sequence). Trimming shortened V by 3 bases and J by 7 bases, and 15 bases separated the two germline ends. The CDR3 DNA is TGCAGTGCTAGGGAGACTGGTTTGGGTGAAAAACTGTTTTTT. Its protein product is CSARETGLGEKLFF.